What follows are 9 T cell receptor beta chains derived from one specimen sequenced in a study of identical twins. Using its own MiXCR run on the 5' RACE reads, TCRdb lists one record per CDR3 protein. This table holds 700,000 or so distinct CDR3 sequences, approximately 9% found once. The sample also formed part of further work on yellow fever vaccine responses in identical twins.

Input material: PBMCs. The receptors derive from a woman aged 18-29 years in good health.

This clonotype was observed a few times. This CDR3 reads CASSQHQAYEQYF. DNA of the CDR3: TGCGCCAGCAGCCAACACCAGGCGTACGAGCAGTACTTC. The V call is TRBV4-1, the J call TRBJ2-7; D call uncertain. Germline CDR1 MGHRA, CDR2 YSYEKL. The CDR3 has 13 residues. V lost 2 bases and J lost 4, with 9 bases in between.

This clonotype has ten or more counts. The chain joins TRBV10-3 to TRBJ2-3, with D maybe TRBD2 (7 bases). Germline CDR1 ENHRY, CDR2 SYGVKD. The CDR3 contains 13 residues. Trimming removed 0 bases at V and 9 bases at J, with 10 bases between. The CDR3 protein is CAISESGGETQYF. CDR3 DNA sequence: TGTGCCATCAGTGAGTCAGGGGGGGAGACGCAGTATTTT.

The gene calls are TRBV9 and TRBJ2-5; tentative D call: TRBD2 (7 bases). This CDR3 contains 21 residues. Germline CDR1 is SGDLS and CDR2 is YYNGEE. Trimming cost V 4 bases and J 4 bases, with 35 bases left between them. CDR3 nucleotides: TGTGCCAGCAGCTCAAGTAGGTTAGGTGGCCCAGCGGGACATCCTCTAGAGACCCAGTACTTC. As protein: CASSSSRLGGPAGHPLETQYF.

The chain is built from TRBV20-1 and TRBJ2-7; 10 nucleotides agree with TRBD1. Germline V CDR1 and CDR2: DFQATT, SNEGSKA (reference sequence). This CDR3 has 18 amino acids. The trim removed 6 bases at V and 0 bases at J, leaving 17 bases unmatched. Written as DNA, the CDR3 is TGCAGTGCAGAGACATTGGACAGGGGGTCAATCAGCTCCTACGAGCAGTACTTC. This codes for CSAETLDRGSISSYEQYF.

The CDR3 region is CASSSQTSAYTGELFF. The CDR3 DNA sequence: TGTGCCAGCAGTTCTCAGACTAGCGCCTACACCGGGGAGCTGTTTTTT. This chain uses TRBV6-5 with TRBJ2-2; 8 bases align to TRBD2. Germline V gene lookup returns CDR1 MNHEY and CDR2 SVGAGI. The CDR3 is 16 amino acids. Trimming at V came to 4 bases and at J to 3 bases, leaving 7 bases not matched to a gene.

This chain joins TRBV12-3 or TRBV12-4 and TRBJ1-6; D is unclear. Trimming took off 2 bases at V and 12 bases at J, with 5 bases between the two ends. The CDR3 is made up of 11 amino acids. CDR3: CASSLIGPLHF. The CDR3 DNA is TGTGCCAGCAGTTTAATTGGACCCCTCCACTTT.

V is TRBV5-8 and J is TRBJ2-7; 7 bases line up with TRBD2. CDR1 and CDR2 from the germline V gene are SGHTS and YDEGEE. Trimming removed 1 base from V and 5 bases from J; junction bases left unmatched: 12. This CDR3 is built from 16 residues. The CDR3 region is CASSLFGRGDLHEQYF. Here the CDR3 DNA reads TGTGCCAGCAGCTTGTTTGGTCGGGGGGATCTCCACGAGCAGTACTTC.

V gene TRBV7-2 combines with J gene TRBJ2-2; D gene uncertain. This CDR3 is built from 14 residues. The germline gives CDR1 SGHTA, CDR2 FQGNSA. Trimming stripped 3 bases from V and 8 bases from J, with 13 bases between. This CDR3 reads CASSFGPTSGELFF. CDR3 bases: TGTGCCAGCAGCTTCGGGCCAACGTCAGGGGAGCTGTTTTTT.

This clonotype was observed many times. The chain couples TRBV29-1 to TRBJ2-2; D perhaps matches TRBD1 (6 bases). The CDR3 runs to 14 residues. V was shortened by 4 bases and J by 1 base, with 10 bases between the two germline ends. Germline V gene lookup returns CDR1 SQVTM and CDR2 ANQGSEA. CDR3 nucleotide sequence: TGCAGCGTTGGGGCCAGGGGGAACACCGGGGAGCTGTTTTTT. Protein product: CSVGARGNTGELFF.